This entry is about one T cell receptor (beta chain). Germline CDR1 reads LGHDT; CDR2 reads YNNKEL (reference sequence). Trimming at V came to 0 bases and at J to 2 bases, leaving 14 bases not matched to a gene. The CDR3 totals 21 residues. The repertoire was sequenced with immunoSEQ multiplex PCR; TCRdb's copy has only in-frame clones and lacks some. The data hold about 180,000 clones, with around 83% observed a single time. This sample stems from a study of blood T cell repertoires in COVID-19. The clonotype originates from a woman under 40 with active or convalescent COVID-19. The V and J genes are TRBV3-1 (or the pseudogene TRBV3-2) and TRBJ2-6, with TRBD1 matching 9 bases. The specimen sequenced was peripheral blood. CDR3 nucleotides: TGTGCCAGCAGCCAAGATATAATTTGGGGACAGGGCTTTGCTGGGGCCAACGTCCTGACTTTC. Its translation: CASSQDIIWGQGFAGANVLTF.